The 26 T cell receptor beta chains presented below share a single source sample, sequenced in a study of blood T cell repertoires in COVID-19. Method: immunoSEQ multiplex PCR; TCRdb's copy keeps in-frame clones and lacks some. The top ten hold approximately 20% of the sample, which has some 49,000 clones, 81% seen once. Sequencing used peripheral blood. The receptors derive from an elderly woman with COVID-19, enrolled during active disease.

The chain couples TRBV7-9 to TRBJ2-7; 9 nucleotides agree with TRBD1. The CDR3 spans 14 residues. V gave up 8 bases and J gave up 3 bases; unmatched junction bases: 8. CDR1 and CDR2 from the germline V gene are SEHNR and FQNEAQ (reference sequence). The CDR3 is CASGTGGTGYEQYF. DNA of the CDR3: TGTGCCAGCGGTACAGGGGGCACAGGCTACGAGCAGTACTTC.

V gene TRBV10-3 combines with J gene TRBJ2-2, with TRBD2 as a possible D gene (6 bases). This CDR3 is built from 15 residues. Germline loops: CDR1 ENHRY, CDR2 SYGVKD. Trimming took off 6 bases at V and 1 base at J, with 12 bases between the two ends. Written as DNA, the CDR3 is TGTGCCATCAGGGCCGGGACTCTGAACACCGGGGAGCTGTTTTTT. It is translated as CAIRAGTLNTGELFF.

CDR3 sequence (DNA): TGTGCCAGTAGTAGCTTCGAGGACAGGTCCTCCTACGAGCAGTACTTC. Its translation: CASSSFEDRSSYEQYF. This rearrangement joins TRBV19 to TRBJ2-7; 7 bases line up with TRBD1. The V segment lost 4 bases and the J segment 0 bases; nucleotides outside the gene matches: 9. Germline V gives CDR1 LNHDA, CDR2 SQIVND (reference sequence). The CDR3 runs to 16 residues.

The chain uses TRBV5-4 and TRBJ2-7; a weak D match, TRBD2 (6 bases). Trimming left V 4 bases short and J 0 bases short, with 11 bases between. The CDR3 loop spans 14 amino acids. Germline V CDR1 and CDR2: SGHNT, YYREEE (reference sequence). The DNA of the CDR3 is TGTGCCAGCAGCGCGGGACGGAACTCCTACGAGCAGTACTTC. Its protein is CASSAGRNSYEQYF.

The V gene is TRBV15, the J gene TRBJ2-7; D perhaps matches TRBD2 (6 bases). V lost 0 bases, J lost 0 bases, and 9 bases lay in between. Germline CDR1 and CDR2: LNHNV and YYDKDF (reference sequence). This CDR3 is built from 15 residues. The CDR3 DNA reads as TGTGCCACCAGCAGAGATTTCGGGAGCTCCTACGAGCAGTACTTC. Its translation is CATSRDFGSSYEQYF. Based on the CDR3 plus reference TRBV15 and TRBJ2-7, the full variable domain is DAMVIQNPRYQVTQFGKPVTLSCSQTLNHNVMYWYQQKSSQAPKLLFHYYDKDFNNEADTPDNFQSRRPNTSFCFLDIRSPGLGDTAMYLCATSRDFGSSYEQYFGPGTRLTVT.

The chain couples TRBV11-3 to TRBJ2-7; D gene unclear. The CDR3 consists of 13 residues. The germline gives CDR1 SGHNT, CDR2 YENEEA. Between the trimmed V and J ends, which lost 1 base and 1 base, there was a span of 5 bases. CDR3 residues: CASSLAGSYEQYF. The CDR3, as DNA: TGTGCCAGCAGCTTAGCCGGTTCCTACGAGCAGTACTTC.

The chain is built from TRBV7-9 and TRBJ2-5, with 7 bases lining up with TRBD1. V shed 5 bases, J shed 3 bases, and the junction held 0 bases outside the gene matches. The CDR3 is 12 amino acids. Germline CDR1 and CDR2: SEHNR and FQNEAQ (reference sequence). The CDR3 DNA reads TGTGCCAGCAGCGGACAGGAAGAGACCCAGTACTTC. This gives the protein CASSGQEETQYF. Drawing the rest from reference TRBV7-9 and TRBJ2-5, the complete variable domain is DTGVSQNPRHKITKRGQNVTFRCDPISEHNRLYWYRQTLGQGPEFLTYFQNEAQLEKSRLLSDRFSAERPKGSFSTLEIQRTEQGDSAMYLCASSGQEETQYFGPGTRLLVL.

CDR3 protein: CASSQQGSGYGYTF. The CDR3 DNA reads TGTGCCAGCAGCCAACAGGGATCGGGCTATGGCTACACCTTC. J is TRBJ1-2 and V is TRBV3-1 (or the pseudogene TRBV3-2), with D possibly TRBD1 on 5 matching bases. Germline CDR1 reads LGHDT; CDR2 reads YNNKEL (reference sequence). The CDR3 runs to 14 residues. Deletions cut 2 bases from V and 4 bases from J, with 11 bases between.

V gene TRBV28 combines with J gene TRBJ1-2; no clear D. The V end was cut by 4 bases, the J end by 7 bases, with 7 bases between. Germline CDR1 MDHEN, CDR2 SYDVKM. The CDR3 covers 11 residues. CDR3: CASSSMVGYTF. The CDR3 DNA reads TGTGCCAGCAGTTCTATGGTTGGCTACACCTTC.

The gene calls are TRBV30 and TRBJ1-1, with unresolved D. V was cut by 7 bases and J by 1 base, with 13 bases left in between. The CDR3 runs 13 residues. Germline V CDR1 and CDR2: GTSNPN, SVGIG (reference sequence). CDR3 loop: CAFSPQANTEAFF. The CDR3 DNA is TGTGCCTTCTCACCCCAGGCGAACACTGAAGCTTTCTTT.

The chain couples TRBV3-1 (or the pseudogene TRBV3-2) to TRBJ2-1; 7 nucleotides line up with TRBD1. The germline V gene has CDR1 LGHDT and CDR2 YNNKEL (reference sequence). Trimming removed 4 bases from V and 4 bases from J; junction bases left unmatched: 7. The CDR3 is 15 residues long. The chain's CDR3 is CASSPTGVSYNEQFF. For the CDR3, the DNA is TGTGCCAGCAGCCCAACAGGGGTCTCTTACAATGAGCAGTTCTTC.

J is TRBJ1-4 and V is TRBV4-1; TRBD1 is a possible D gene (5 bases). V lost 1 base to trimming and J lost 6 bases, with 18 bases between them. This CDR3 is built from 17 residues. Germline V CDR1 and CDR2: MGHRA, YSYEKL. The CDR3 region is CASSQVGQGRRHEKLFF. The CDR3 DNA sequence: TGCGCCAGCAGCCAAGTAGGTCAGGGCAGACGTCATGAAAAACTGTTTTTT.

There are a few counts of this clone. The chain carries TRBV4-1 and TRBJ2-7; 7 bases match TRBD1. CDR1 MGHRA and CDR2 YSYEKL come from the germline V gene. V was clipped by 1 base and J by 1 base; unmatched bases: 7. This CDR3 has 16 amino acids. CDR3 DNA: TGCGCCAGCAGCCAAGTGGACGGGACAGCTTCCTACGAGCAGTACTTC. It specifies CASSQVDGTASYEQYF.

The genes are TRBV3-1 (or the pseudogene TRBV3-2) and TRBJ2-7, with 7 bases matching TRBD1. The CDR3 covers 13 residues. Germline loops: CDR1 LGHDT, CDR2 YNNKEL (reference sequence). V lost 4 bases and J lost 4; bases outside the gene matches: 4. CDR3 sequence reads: CASSRQGDYEQYF. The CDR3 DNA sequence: TGTGCCAGCAGCCGACAGGGTGATTACGAGCAGTACTTC.

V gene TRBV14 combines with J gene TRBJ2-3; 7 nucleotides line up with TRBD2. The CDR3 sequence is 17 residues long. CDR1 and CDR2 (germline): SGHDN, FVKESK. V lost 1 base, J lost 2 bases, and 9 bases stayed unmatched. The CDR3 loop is CASSQVLASGYTDTQYF. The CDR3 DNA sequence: TGTGCCAGCAGCCAAGTATTAGCTAGCGGCTACACAGATACGCAGTATTTT. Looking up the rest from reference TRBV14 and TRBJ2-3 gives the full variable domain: EAGVTQFPSHSVIEKGQTVTLRCDPISGHDNLYWYRRVMGKEIKFLLHFVKESKQDESGMPNNRFLAERTGGTYSTLKVQPAELEDSGVYFCASSQVLASGYTDTQYFGPGTRLTVL.

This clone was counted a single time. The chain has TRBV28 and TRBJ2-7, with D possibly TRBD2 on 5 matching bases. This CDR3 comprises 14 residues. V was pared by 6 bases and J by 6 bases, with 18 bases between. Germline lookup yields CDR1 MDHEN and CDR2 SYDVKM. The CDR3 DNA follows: TGTGCCAGCAGCCCGGACCGGACTGGGGTCGAGCAGTACTTC. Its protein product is CASSPDRTGVEQYF. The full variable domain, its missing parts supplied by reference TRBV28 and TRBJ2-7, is DVKVTQSSRYLVKRTGEKVFLECVQDMDHENMFWYRQDPGLGLRLIYFSYDVKMKEKGDIPEGYSVSREKKERFSLILESASTNQTSMYLCASSPDRTGVEQYFGPGTRLTVT.

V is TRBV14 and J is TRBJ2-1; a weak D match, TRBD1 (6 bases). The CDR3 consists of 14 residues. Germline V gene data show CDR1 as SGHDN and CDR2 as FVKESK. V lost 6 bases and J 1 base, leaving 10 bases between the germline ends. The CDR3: CASRLTGSYNEQFF. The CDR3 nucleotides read TGTGCCAGCAGACTCACAGGGTCCTACAATGAGCAGTTCTTC.

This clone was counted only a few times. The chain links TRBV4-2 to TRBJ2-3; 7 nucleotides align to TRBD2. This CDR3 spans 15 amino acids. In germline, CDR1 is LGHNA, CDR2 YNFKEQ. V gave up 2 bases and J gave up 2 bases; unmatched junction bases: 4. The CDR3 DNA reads TGTGCCAGCAGCCAATCCGGGACTACCACAGATACGCAGTATTTT. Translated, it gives CASSQSGTTTDTQYF.

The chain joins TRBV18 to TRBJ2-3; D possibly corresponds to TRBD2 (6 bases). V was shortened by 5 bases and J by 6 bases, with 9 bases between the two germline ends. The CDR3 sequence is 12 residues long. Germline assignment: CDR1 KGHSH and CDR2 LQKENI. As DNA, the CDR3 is TGTGCCAGCTCAAGAGCGGGCGATACGCAGTATTTT. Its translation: CASSRAGDTQYF.

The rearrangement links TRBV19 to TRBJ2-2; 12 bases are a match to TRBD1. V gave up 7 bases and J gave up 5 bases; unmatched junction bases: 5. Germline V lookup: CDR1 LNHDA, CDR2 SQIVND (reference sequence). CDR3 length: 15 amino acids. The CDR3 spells CASNAGQGATGELFF. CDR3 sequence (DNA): TGTGCCAGTAACGCGGGACAGGGGGCGACCGGGGAGCTGTTTTTT.

The CDR3, as DNA: TGTGCCAGCAGCTTGGTTGGACTAGCGGTTACTTGCTCCTACAATGAGCAGTTCTTC. It yields the protein CASSLVGLAVTCSYNEQFF. The chain employs TRBV5-4 and TRBJ2-1; TRBD2 aligns across 10 bases. The CDR3 contains 19 residues. CDR1 SGHNT and CDR2 YYREEE come from the germline V gene (reference sequence). The ends lost 0 bases at V and 0 bases at J; junction bases unmatched: 9.

DNA for the CDR3: TGTGCCAGCATTGGCGACTTGACGGAGAACACTGAAGCTTTCTTT. Translated: CASIGDLTENTEAFF. The chain carries TRBV28 and TRBJ1-1, with unresolved D. V lost 7 bases, J lost 1 base, and 16 bases lay in between. This CDR3 has 15 residues. CDR1 and CDR2 from the germline V gene are MDHEN and SYDVKM.

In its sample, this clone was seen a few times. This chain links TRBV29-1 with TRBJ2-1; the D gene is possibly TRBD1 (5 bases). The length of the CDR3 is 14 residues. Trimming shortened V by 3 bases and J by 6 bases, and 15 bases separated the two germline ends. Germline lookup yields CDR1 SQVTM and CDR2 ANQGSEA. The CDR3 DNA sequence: TGCAGCGTTGATCGGGCGGACAAAATCAATGAGCAGTTCTTC. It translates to CSVDRADKINEQFF.

CDR3 DNA: TGTGCCAGCAGCTTGGGAGTAAACAATGAGCAGTTCTTC. Its translation: CASSLGVNNEQFF. V gene TRBV7-9 combines with J gene TRBJ2-1, with a weak D call TRBD2 (5 bases). Trimming removed 3 bases at V and 5 bases at J, with 8 bases between. The CDR3 has 13 amino acids. In germline, CDR1 is SEHNR, CDR2 FQNEAQ (reference sequence).

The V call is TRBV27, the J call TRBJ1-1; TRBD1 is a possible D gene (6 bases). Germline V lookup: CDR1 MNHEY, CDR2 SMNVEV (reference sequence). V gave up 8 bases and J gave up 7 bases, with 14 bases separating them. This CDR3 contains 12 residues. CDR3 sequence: CASRTVKLEAFF. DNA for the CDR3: TGTGCCAGCCGGACAGTGAAACTTGAAGCTTTCTTT.

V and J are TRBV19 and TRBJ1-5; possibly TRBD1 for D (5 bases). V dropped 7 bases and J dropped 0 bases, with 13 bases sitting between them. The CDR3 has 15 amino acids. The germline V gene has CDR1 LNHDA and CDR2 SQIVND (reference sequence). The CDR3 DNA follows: TGTGCCAGTAAGAAGACAGAAAATAGCAATCAGCCCCAGCATTTT. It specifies CASKKTENSNQPQHF.